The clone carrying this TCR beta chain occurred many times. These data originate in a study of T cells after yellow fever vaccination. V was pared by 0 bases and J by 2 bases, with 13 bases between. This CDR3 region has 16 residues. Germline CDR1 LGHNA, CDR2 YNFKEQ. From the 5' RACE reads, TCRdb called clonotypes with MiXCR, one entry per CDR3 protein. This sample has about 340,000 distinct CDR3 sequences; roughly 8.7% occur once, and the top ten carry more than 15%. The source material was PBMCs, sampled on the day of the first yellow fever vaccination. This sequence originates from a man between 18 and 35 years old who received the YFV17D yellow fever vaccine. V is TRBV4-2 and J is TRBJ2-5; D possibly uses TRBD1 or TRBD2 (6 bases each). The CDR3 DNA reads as TGTGCCAGCAGCCAAGATCCGGGGGCAGGGCAAGAGACCCAGTACTTC. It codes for CASSQDPGAGQETQYF.